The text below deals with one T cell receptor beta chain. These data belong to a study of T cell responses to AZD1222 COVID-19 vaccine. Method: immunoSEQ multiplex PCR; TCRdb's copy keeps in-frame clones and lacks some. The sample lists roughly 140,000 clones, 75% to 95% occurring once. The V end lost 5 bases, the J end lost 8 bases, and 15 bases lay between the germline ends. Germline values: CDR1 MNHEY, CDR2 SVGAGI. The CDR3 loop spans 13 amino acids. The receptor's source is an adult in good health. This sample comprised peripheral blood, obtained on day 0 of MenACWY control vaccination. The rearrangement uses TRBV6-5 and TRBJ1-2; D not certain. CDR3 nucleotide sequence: TGTGCCAGCAGTCTCCGGGGAGATAGGGGCTACACCTTC. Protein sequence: CASSLRGDRGYTF.